What follows describes a single T cell receptor beta chain. Its antigen is unidentified. Losses at the gene ends were 0 bases for V and 0 bases for J; bases not matched to a gene: 8. Per the germline V gene, CDR1 is SGHVS and CDR2 is FQNEAQ. The length of the CDR3 is 20 residues. The sample belongs to a study of cytomegalovirus exposure and HLA in healthy donors. Study in general: Researchers previously reported finding 117 million unique TCR beta sequences from roughly 180 million T cells. The study, taken as a whole, reports: Later analysis demonstrated an association between a missense DCLRE1C variant and TCR beta V- and J-gene trimming. Associated with HLA alleles at 0.05 false discovery rate in a later analysis were 16,951 TCR beta sequences.

Both 60 Vbeta primers and 13 Jbeta primers went into the PCR. Libraries were prepared by immunoSEQ multiplex PCR; TCRdb keeps only in-frame clonotypes and omits some of them. Of about 160,000 clones detected, 70% to 90% appear once; the ten largest clones hold approximately 2.3%. Specimen: PBMCs. The sequence was obtained from a man aged 18 to 29 in good health and CMV-seropositive. The chain has TRBV7-8 and TRBJ1-6; 10 bases map to TRBD1. The DNA for the CDR3 is TGTGCCAGCAGCTTAGCGCAAGGGACAGGGGTTCACTCCTATAATTCACCCCTCCACTTT. The encoded protein is CASSLAQGTGVHSYNSPLHF.